The sequence of this T cell receptor beta chain was determined in a study of cytomegalovirus exposure and HLA in healthy donors. PCR primers comprised 60 Vbeta and 13 Jbeta primers. TCRdb keeps only in-frame clones here, not all; method: immunoSEQ multiplex PCR. The sample lists approximately 260,000 clones, about nine tenths seen once, with 1.5% to 2% in the top ten. With V trimmed by 1 base and J by 7 bases, 11 bases remained unmatched. The CDR3 spans 17 residues. CDR1 MGHRA and CDR2 YSYEKL come from the germline V gene. V usage is TRBV4-1 and J usage is TRBJ2-1; 9 bases line up with TRBD1. The TCR comes from a girl aged 2 to 10 in good health and CMV-seronegative. Specimen: PBMCs. CDR3: CASSQGLGGQGRNEQFF. CDR3 coding DNA: TGCGCCAGCAGCCAAGGTCTGGGGGGACAGGGAAGGAATGAGCAGTTCTTC.